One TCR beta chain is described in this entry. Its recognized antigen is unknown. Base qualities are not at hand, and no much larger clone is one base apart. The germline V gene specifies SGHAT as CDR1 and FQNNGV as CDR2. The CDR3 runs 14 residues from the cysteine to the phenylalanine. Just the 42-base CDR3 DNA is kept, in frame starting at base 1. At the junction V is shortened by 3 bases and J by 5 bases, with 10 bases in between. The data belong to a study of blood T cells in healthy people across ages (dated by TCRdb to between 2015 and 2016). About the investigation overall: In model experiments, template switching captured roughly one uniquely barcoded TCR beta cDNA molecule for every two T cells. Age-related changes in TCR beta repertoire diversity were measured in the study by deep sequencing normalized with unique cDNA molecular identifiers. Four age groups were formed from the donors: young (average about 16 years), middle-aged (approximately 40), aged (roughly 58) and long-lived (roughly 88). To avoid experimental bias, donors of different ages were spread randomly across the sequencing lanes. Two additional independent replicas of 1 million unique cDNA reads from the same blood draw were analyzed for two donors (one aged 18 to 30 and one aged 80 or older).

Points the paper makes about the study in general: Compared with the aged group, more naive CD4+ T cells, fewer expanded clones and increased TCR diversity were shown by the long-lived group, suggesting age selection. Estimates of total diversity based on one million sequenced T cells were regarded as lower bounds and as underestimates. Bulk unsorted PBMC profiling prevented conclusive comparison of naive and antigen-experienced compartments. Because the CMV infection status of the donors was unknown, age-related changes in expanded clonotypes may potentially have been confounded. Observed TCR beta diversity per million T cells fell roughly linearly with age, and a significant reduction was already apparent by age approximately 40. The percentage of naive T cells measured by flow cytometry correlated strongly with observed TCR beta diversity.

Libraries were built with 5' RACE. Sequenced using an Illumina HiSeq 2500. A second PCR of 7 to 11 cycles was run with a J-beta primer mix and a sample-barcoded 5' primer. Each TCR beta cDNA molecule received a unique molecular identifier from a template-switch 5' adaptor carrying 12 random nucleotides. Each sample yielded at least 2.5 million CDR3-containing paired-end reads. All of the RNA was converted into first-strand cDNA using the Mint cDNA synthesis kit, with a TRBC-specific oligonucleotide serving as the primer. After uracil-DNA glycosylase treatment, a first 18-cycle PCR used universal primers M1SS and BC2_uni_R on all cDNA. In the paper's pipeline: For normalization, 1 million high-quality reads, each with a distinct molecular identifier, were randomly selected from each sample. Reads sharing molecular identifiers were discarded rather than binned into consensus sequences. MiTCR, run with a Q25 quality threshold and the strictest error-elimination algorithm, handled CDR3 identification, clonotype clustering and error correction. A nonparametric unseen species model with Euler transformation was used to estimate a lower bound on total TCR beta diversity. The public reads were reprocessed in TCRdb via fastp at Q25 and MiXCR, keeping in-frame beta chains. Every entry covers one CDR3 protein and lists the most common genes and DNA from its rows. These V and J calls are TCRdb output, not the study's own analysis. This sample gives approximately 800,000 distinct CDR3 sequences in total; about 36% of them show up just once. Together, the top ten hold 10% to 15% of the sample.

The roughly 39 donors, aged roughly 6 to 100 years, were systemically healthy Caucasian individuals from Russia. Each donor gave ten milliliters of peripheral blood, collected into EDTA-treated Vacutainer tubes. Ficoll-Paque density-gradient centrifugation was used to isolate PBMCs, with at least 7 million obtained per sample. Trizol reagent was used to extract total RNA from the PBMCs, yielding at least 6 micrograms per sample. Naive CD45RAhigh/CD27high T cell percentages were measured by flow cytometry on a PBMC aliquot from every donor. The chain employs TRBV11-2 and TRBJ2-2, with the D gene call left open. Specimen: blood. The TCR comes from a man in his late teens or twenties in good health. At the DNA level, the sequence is TGTGCCAGCAGCTTCCGAAGTGGGACCGGGGAGCTGTTTTTT. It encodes CASSFRSGTGELFF.